A few counts support the clone carrying this T cell receptor beta chain. Regions amplified from RNA transcripts were the TCR beta CDR3 regions. The HTBI primer set was used in a first-round RT-PCR of the TCR CDR3. TCRdb analysed the multiplex PCR reads with MiXCR anew, one entry per CDR3 protein. This sample has roughly 500,000 distinct CDR3 sequences, with approximately 48% found just once. From germline, CDR1 is SQVTM and CDR2 ANQGSEA. The CDR3 consists of 12 residues. The V and J ends lost 8 bases and 2 bases respectively, with 13 bases between them. This entry belongs to a study of T cells in Graves' hyperthyroidism and ophthalmopathy.

Material: peripheral blood or thyroid tissue (not recorded which). The sequence derives from an adult woman with Graves' disease, either hyperthyroidism or ophthalmopathy (not recorded which). The gene calls are TRBV29-1 and TRBJ2-7, with a tentative D call TRBD2 (6 bases). In DNA, the CDR3 is TGCAGCTTGTTACCGGGGGCCTACGAGCAGTACTTC. As protein: CSLLPGAYEQYF.